The rows below give T cell receptor beta chains drawn from one sample of a study of early T cells in non-severe SARS-CoV-2 infection. TCRdb reprocessed the 5' RACE reads with MiXCR, giving one entry per CDR3 protein. This table holds around 70,000 distinct CDR3 sequences, 15% to 19% found once. Sequencing used whole blood. These receptors all come from an adult who was a healthcare worker with PCR-confirmed SARS-CoV-2 infection or an uninfected control (not recorded which). Both conserved end residues are part of each CDR3. The D gene is left open where the match is weak. Some rows mark clone size as missing; the rest say once, few, many or name a class of expanded clone.

v_call	clone_size	j_call	d_call	cdr3_nt	cdr3_aa
TRBV6-1	many	TRBJ2-7	TRBD2	TGTGCCAGCAGTGAAGCGACTGCCGGCACTAGCGGGAGGTCCTACGAGCAGTACTTC	CASSEATAGTSGRSYEQYF
TRBV29-1	few	TRBJ1-1	NA	TGCAGCGTTGAAGGAGTACACGGCGATGACACTGAAGCTTTCTTT	CSVEGVHGDDTEAFF
TRBV28	NA	TRBJ2-5	NA	TGTGCCAGCAGTTCGGGGCGAACCGGGACCTACAAAGAGACCCAGTACTTC	CASSSGRTGTYKETQYF
TRBV28	NA	TRBJ2-5	NA	TGTGCCAGCAAACTCACCTCCGGGACCGCCATTACCCAGTACTTC	CASKLTSGTAITQYF
TRBV6-5	NA	TRBJ2-1	TRBD1	TGTGCCAGCAGACCTGCCACAGGGGCGGGTGAGCAGTTCTTC	CASRPATGAGEQFF
TRBV7-3	few	TRBJ2-1	NA	TGTGCCAGCAGCTATAGGGGCACACCGTTCTACAATGAGCAGTTCTTC	CASSYRGTPFYNEQFF
TRBV5-1	NA	TRBJ2-5	TRBD1	TGCGCCAGCAGCTTGGGACAGGGTGCAGAGACCCAGTACTTC	CASSLGQGAETQYF
TRBV4-1	few	TRBJ1-5	TRBD1	TGCGCCAGCAGCCAAGCGACAGGGGAAAGCAATCAGCCCCAGCATTTT	CASSQATGESNQPQHF
TRBV12-3/TRBV12-4	many	TRBJ2-7	TRBD2	TGTGCCAGCACCCCAGGGACTAGAAGGTCTTTGGACTACGAGCAGTACTTC	CASTPGTRRSLDYEQYF
TRBV20-1	many	TRBJ1-5	NA	TGCAGTGCTGGGGGGGATAGCAATCAGCCCCAGCATTTT	CSAGGDSNQPQHF
TRBV4-3	NA	TRBJ2-7	NA	TGCGCCAGCAGCCAAGATCAGGGAACCTACGAGCAGTACTTC	CASSQDQGTYEQYF
TRBV6-2/TRBV6-3	NA	TRBJ2-2	TRBD2	TGTGCCAGCAGTTTGGGACTAGCGGGACGTACCGGGGAGCTGTTTTTT	CASSLGLAGRTGELFF
TRBV4-3	many	TRBJ2-7	TRBD1	TGCGCCAGCAGCCCGAACAGGGGGTACGAGCAGTACTTC	CASSPNRGYEQYF
TRBV6-4	many	TRBJ2-2	NA	TGTGCCAGCAGTGACTCCCCCGGAGAAACCGGGGAGCTGTTTTTT	CASSDSPGETGELFF
TRBV5-1	NA	TRBJ1-2	TRBD1	TGCGCCAGCAGCCAGAACGGACAGGGAGTCTATGGCTACACCTTC	CASSQNGQGVYGYTF
TRBV10-3	few	TRBJ1-5	NA	TGTGCCATCAGTGTGAACACCAATCAGCCCCAGCATTTT	CAISVNTNQPQHF